The entry that follows covers one T cell receptor (beta chain) sequence. The record originates from a study of blood T cell repertoires in COVID-19. The wider study: Acute-phase and convalescent COVID-19 samples originated in the United States, Italy and Spain. The analysed material was cDNA or gDNA that came from T cells, B-cell-depleted T cells, or PBMCs.

V lost 2 bases and J 5 bases, leaving 10 bases between the germline ends. Per germline, CDR1 LGHNA and CDR2 YNFKEQ. This CDR3 has 13 residues. Original data processing: Amplification with reference gene primers provided the estimates of nucleated cell counts. The data were produced by immunoSEQ multiplex PCR, yet TCRdb's version contains in-frame clones alone and is incomplete. Clonal size and the V and J genes are those of that table, whereas D and trimming came from the DNA. There are roughly 390,000 clones in the sample; 85% occur only once, and roughly 3.6% lies in the top ten. The sequence derives from a woman aged 18-35 years with acute or convalescent COVID-19. The chain recombines TRBV4-2 with TRBJ2-7; D is unclear. What was sequenced was peripheral blood. The CDR3 bases are TGTGCCAGCAGCCAACATACTCTAGACGAGCAGTACTTC. As protein: CASSQHTLDEQYF.